The rows below give T cell receptor beta chains drawn from one sample of a study of T-cell memory formation after mild COVID-19. TCRdb reprocessed the 5' RACE reads via MiXCR and lists one record per CDR3 protein. The profile covers fewer than 400,000 distinct CDR3 sequences, with about a sixth appearing a single time and roughly 21% taken by the ten largest. Sequenced input: PBMCs or a T cell subset sorted from them (not recorded which). Source of these receptors: a man aged 18 to 29 who had mild COVID-19 (a few samples of this study predate the infection). Cell type and time point are not known. The CDR3 runs from the conserved cysteine through the conserved F or W. A D gene is named only where the DNA matches it firmly. Some rows mark clone size as missing; the rest say once, few, many or name a class of expanded clone.

TRBJ2-2	.	.	TRBV5-4	CASSLAAGQNTGELFF	TGTGCCAGCAGCTTGGCAGCGGGACAGAACACCGGGGAGCTGTTTTTT
TRBJ2-7	.	.	TRBV9	CASSVGGELYEQYF	TGTGCCAGCAGCGTAGGAGGGGAATTGTACGAGCAGTACTTC
TRBJ2-5	.	.	TRBV12-3/TRBV12-4	CASSSGTWETQYF	TGTGCCAGCAGTTCTGGGACGTGGGAGACCCAGTACTTC
TRBJ2-3	few	TRBD1	TRBV9	CASTDKTGMGTDTQYF	TGTGCCAGCACCGATAAGACAGGGATGGGAACAGATACGCAGTATTTT
TRBJ2-3	.	.	TRBV27	CASSLRSGGGSTDTQYF	TGTGCCAGCAGTTTGCGTTCTGGGGGGGGCAGCACAGATACGCAGTATTTT
TRBJ2-7	few	.	TRBV30	CAWDGGRSSYEQYF	TGTGCCTGGGATGGTGGGAGGAGCTCCTACGAGCAGTACTTC
TRBJ1-1	.	TRBD1	TRBV3-1	CATRTGGSGHTEAFF	TGTGCCACCCGGACAGGGGGTTCAGGGCACACTGAAGCTTTCTTT
TRBJ1-2	.	.	TRBV2	CASRAWARFGYTF	TGTGCCAGCAGGGCCTGGGCGAGATTTGGCTACACCTTC
TRBJ1-1	many	.	TRBV29-1	CSALILTEAFF	TGCAGCGCCCTTATCCTCACTGAAGCTTTCTTT
TRBJ1-1	few	.	TRBV21-1	CASSLQVRGIEAFF	TGTGCCAGCAGCTTACAGGTTCGGGGGATTGAAGCTTTCTTT
TRBJ2-1	many	.	TRBV7-6	CASSLALGSGEQFF	TGTGCCAGCAGCTTAGCCCTAGGGTCGGGAGAGCAGTTCTTC
TRBJ1-3	.	.	TRBV12-3/TRBV12-4	CASSDISGNTIYF	TGTGCCAGCAGTGACATCTCTGGAAACACCATATATTTT
TRBJ2-5	few	TRBD2	TRBV28	CASSLGRGGIETQYF	TGTGCCAGCAGTTTAGGGCGGGGGGGAATCGAGACCCAGTACTTC
TRBJ1-4	.	.	TRBV25-1	CASSEFRSREREKLFF	TGTGCCAGCAGTGAATTCCGGTCCCGGGAGCGGGAAAAACTGTTTTTT
TRBJ2-7	.	TRBD1	TRBV14	CASSRQRGETGSYEQYF	TGTGCCAGCAGCCGCCAAAGAGGGGAGACAGGGTCCTACGAGCAGTACTTC
TRBJ2-3	few	.	TRBV7-2	CASSQITQDTQYF	TGTGCCAGCAGCCAAATCACCCAAGATACGCAGTATTTT
TRBJ2-1	.	TRBD2	TRBV20-1	CSAPHSTLAGVEQFF	TGCAGTGCTCCGCACTCAACTCTAGCGGGGGTTGAGCAGTTCTTC
TRBJ1-2	once	TRBD1	TRBV5-1	CASSLGTQGLGYTF	TGCGCCAGCAGCCTTGGGACACAGGGGCTTGGCTACACCTTC
TRBJ2-3	few	.	TRBV7-2	CASSYGPPGSTDTQYF	TGTGCCAGCAGCTATGGACCCCCCGGCAGCACAGATACGCAGTATTTT
TRBJ2-3	many	.	TRBV5-1	CASSLGTGTDTQYF	TGCGCCAGCAGCTTGGGGACCGGGACGGATACGCAGTATTTT
TRBJ1-1	once	TRBD1	TRBV15	CATSRGTGGSTEAFF	TGTGCCACCAGCAGAGGGACAGGCGGGAGCACTGAAGCTTTCTTT